The next 31 T cell receptor beta chains were all read from a single sample in a study of cytomegalovirus exposure and HLA in healthy donors. Primers for the PCR totalled 60 Vbeta and 13 Jbeta. Sequencing used immunoSEQ multiplex PCR; TCRdb keeps in-frame clones, though not all of them. The table includes about 250,000 clones, about 80% detected once. The sample was PBMCs. These receptors all come from a girl aged 2-10 years in good health and CMV-seronegative.

The V and J genes are TRBV28 and TRBJ1-4; TRBD1 might be the D (6 bases). Trimming removed 5 bases at V and 3 bases at J, with 19 bases between. Germline V lookup: CDR1 MDHEN, CDR2 SYDVKM. This CDR3 comprises 17 residues. In nucleotides, the CDR3 is TGTGCCAGCAGTCCCCCCGAGGGCGGGGGCTCTAATGAAAAACTGTTTTTT. The encoded protein is CASSPPEGGGSNEKLFF.

This CDR3 reads CASSYRTGNEQYF. CDR3 coding DNA: TGTGCCAGCAGTTATAGGACAGGGAACGAGCAGTACTTC. The chain employs TRBV6-1 and TRBJ2-7; TRBD1 matches 8 bases. Trimming removed 5 bases from V and 5 bases from J; junction bases left unmatched: 5. The CDR3 is 13 residues long. Germline V gene sequence: CDR1 MNHNS, CDR2 SASEGT.

The genes are TRBV18 and TRBJ1-6, with 9 bases fitting TRBD1. Losses at the gene ends were 6 bases for V and 4 bases for J; bases not matched to a gene: 22. The CDR3 consists of 21 residues. Looked up from germline, CDR1 is KGHSH and CDR2 is LQKENI. The CDR3 sequence: CASSAKLRDRERRSYNSPLHF. The CDR3 nucleotides are TGTGCCAGCTCGGCAAAACTCCGGGACAGGGAGCGGAGATCATATAATTCACCCCTCCACTTT.

The rearrangement joins TRBV27 to TRBJ2-1; the match to TRBD2 covers 11 bases. The length of the CDR3 is 18 residues. CDR1 and CDR2 from the germline V gene are MNHEY and SMNVEV (reference sequence). Trimming at V came to 5 bases and at J to 0 bases, leaving 9 bases not matched to a gene. The CDR3 protein is CASSPNPGLAASYNEQFF. The CDR3 bases are TGTGCCAGCAGTCCCAATCCGGGACTAGCGGCCTCCTACAATGAGCAGTTCTTC.

A single count supports this clone. The chain joins TRBV14 to TRBJ1-3; D is perhaps TRBD1 (6 bases). Per germline, CDR1 SGHDN and CDR2 FVKESK. This CDR3 is built from 16 residues. V lost 4 bases and J 4 bases, leaving 17 bases between the germline ends. This CDR3 reads CASSPSWGQVGNTIYF. As DNA, the CDR3 is TGTGCCAGCAGCCCCTCGTGGGGGCAGGTCGGAAACACCATATATTTT.

This chain links TRBV7-9 with TRBJ2-1; maybe TRBD2 (6 bases). This CDR3 region has 13 residues. V lost 5 bases and J 9 bases, leaving 14 bases between the germline ends. Per germline, CDR1 SEHNR and CDR2 FQNEAQ (reference sequence). The CDR3 loop is CASSLGTSGEQFF. The CDR3 DNA is TGTGCCAGCAGCCTCGGGACTTCTGGTGAGCAGTTCTTC.

CDR3 DNA sequence: TGTGCCAGCAGCTTAGGGGGGGGGACTAACCAAAACATTCAGTACTTC. Protein product: CASSLGGGTNQNIQYF. V usage is TRBV7-8 and J usage is TRBJ2-4; 7 bases match TRBD2. The CDR3 is 16 residues long. The V segment lost 1 base and the J segment 5 bases; nucleotides outside the gene matches: 8. CDR1 and CDR2 from the germline V gene are SGHVS and FQNEAQ.

The rearrangement links TRBV19 to TRBJ2-5; 8 bases are shared with TRBD1. Germline-derived CDR1 and CDR2 are LNHDA and SQIVND (reference sequence). The CDR3 contains 14 residues. With V trimmed by 7 bases and J by 4 bases, 8 bases remained unmatched. For the CDR3, the DNA is TGTGCCAGTATGGGGCAGGGGGCTGGAGAGACCCAGTACTTC. Translation gives CASMGQGAGETQYF.

This rearrangement joins TRBV28 to TRBJ2-4, with D possibly TRBD1 on 6 matching bases. The CDR3 loop spans 14 amino acids. The germline V and J ends were trimmed by 1 base and 9 bases, with 13 bases remaining between them. The germline gives CDR1 MDHEN, CDR2 SYDVKM. CDR3 bases: TGTGCCAGCAGTTTATACGGACAGAGGGGCATTCAGTACTTC. Protein product: CASSLYGQRGIQYF.

The V and J genes are TRBV6-5 and TRBJ1-1, with 8 nucleotides matching TRBD1. Per the germline V gene, CDR1 is MNHEY and CDR2 is SVGAGI. Losses at the gene ends were 0 bases for V and 0 bases for J; bases not matched to a gene: 3. The CDR3 extends over 16 amino acids. In DNA, the CDR3 is TGTGCCAGCAGTTACTCCTGGACAGGGATGAACACTGAAGCTTTCTTT. It translates to CASSYSWTGMNTEAFF.

This chain uses TRBV4-1 with TRBJ2-7, with 13 bases lining up with TRBD2. The ends lost 2 bases at V and 9 bases at J; junction bases unmatched: 22. CDR1 and CDR2 from the germline V gene are MGHRA and YSYEKL. This CDR3 has 20 residues. This CDR3 reads CASSQRAGTVRTSGSLGQYF. Written as DNA, the CDR3 is TGCGCCAGCAGCCAACGAGCGGGGACCGTTAGGACTAGCGGGAGTCTAGGGCAGTACTTC.

The V gene is TRBV9, the J gene TRBJ1-2; no definite D call. Germline V lookup: CDR1 SGDLS, CDR2 YYNGEE. V lost 3 bases and J lost 5, with 5 bases in between. The CDR3 loop spans 11 amino acids. CDR3 DNA: TGTGCCAGCAGCGGAGAATATGGCTACACCTTC. As protein: CASSGEYGYTF. The variable domain in full, with the rest retrieved from reference TRBV9 and TRBJ1-2, is DSGVTQTPKHLITATGQRVTLRCSPRSGDLSVYWYQQSLDQGLQFLIQYYNGEERAKGNILERFSAQQFPDLHSELNLSSLELGDSALYFCASSGEYGYTFGSGTRLTVV.

The gene calls are TRBV5-8 and TRBJ2-2; possibly TRBD1 for D (6 bases). The V gene's germline CDR1 is SGHTS and CDR2 YDEGEE. V was clipped by 1 base and J by 4 bases, with 8 bases between them. CDR3 length: 14 amino acids. The DNA for the CDR3 is TGTGCCAGCAGCTTGACAGGGTTCACCGGGGAGCTGTTTTTT. Amino acid sequence: CASSLTGFTGELFF.

This chain links TRBV9 with TRBJ1-5, with TRBD1 matching 9 bases. CDR1 is SGDLS, CDR2 YYNGEE, per germline. The junction had 6 bases not matched to a gene; V was cut back by 4 bases and J by 4 bases. The CDR3 covers 15 residues. CDR3 bases: TGTGCCAGCAGCACAGGACAGGGGAGGAATCAGCCCCAGCATTTT. This translates into CASSTGQGRNQPQHF.

The rearrangement joins TRBV6-1 to TRBJ1-5; D is undetermined. V lost 5 bases and J lost 6, with 8 bases in between. The CDR3 length is 12 residues. CDR1 is MNHNS, CDR2 SASEGT, per germline. The CDR3 DNA follows: TGTGCCAGCAGTTTTTCGGGTCAGCCCCAGCATTTT. This gives the protein CASSFSGQPQHF.

V is TRBV7-9 and J is TRBJ1-1; D is possibly TRBD1 (6 bases). Germline values: CDR1 SEHNR, CDR2 FQNEAQ (reference sequence). The CDR3 is 14 amino acids. V lost 1 base and J 6 bases, leaving 12 bases between the germline ends. CDR3 region: CASSLEQGNAEAFF. DNA for the CDR3: TGTGCCAGCAGCTTAGAACAGGGTAATGCTGAAGCTTTCTTT.

The chain links TRBV13 to TRBJ1-4, with D possibly TRBD1 on 6 matching bases. V was pared by 6 bases and J by 8 bases, with 10 bases between. The CDR3 consists of 12 residues. Germline values: CDR1 PRHDT, CDR2 FYEKMQ (reference sequence). CDR3 sequence (DNA): TGTGCCAGCAGTCTTACAGGGGAAAAACTGTTTTTT. It translates to CASSLTGEKLFF.

The J gene is TRBJ1-1, the V gene TRBV9; D unclear. There are 15 residues in the CDR3. Germline CDR1 SGDLS, CDR2 YYNGEE. The V gene lost 0 bases and the J gene lost 6 bases, with 15 bases spanning the gap. CDR3 sequence (DNA): TGTGCCAGCAGCGTAGCCCCGGGTAAGGAGTCTGAAGCTTTCTTT. The encoded protein is CASSVAPGKESEAFF.

This sequence joins TRBV19 and TRBJ2-1; TRBD2 might be the D (5 bases). Germline CDR1 and CDR2: LNHDA and SQIVND (reference sequence). Between the trimmed V and J ends, which lost 2 bases and 9 bases, there was a span of 14 bases. The CDR3 totals 14 residues. The CDR3 DNA follows: TGTGCCAGTAGTATAACCGACCCGAGCGGTGAGCAGTTCTTC. This translates into CASSITDPSGEQFF.

This clone was counted only a few times. V is TRBV5-6 and J is TRBJ2-1, with unresolved D. V was trimmed by 6 bases and J by 7 bases, leaving 17 bases between them. The CDR3 is 14 amino acids. Germline V gene data show CDR1 as SGHDT and CDR2 as YYEEEE. The CDR3 nucleotides are TGTGCCAGCAACCTAGACCCCCCCGGGAATGAGCAGTTCTTC. As protein: CASNLDPPGNEQFF.

This clone was found once. The chain employs TRBV19 and TRBJ1-5; D is unresolved. Germline V gene lookup returns CDR1 LNHDA and CDR2 SQIVND (reference sequence). The ends were cut back, 5 bases at V and 0 bases at J, with 17 bases in the middle. There are 17 residues in the CDR3. CDR3 amino acids: CASSPNRGADSNQPQHF. CDR3 DNA: TGTGCCAGTAGTCCGAATCGGGGAGCGGATAGCAATCAGCCCCAGCATTTT.

The V gene is TRBV10-2, the J gene TRBJ2-5, with D possibly matching TRBD2 (6 bases). Trimming left V 4 bases short and J 3 bases short, with 24 bases between. This CDR3 has 18 residues. The germline V gene has CDR1 WSHSY and CDR2 SAAADI. Written as DNA, the CDR3 is TGCGCCAGCAGTGGATATAAAGAAAGGGGACTTATAAAAGAGACCCAGTACTTC. It specifies CASSGYKERGLIKETQYF.

CDR3 sequence reads: CASSLRGNSNQPQHF. The CDR3 nucleotides are TGCGCCAGCAGCTTGCGGGGTAATAGCAATCAGCCCCAGCATTTT. This rearrangement joins TRBV5-1 to TRBJ1-5; D is ambiguous. This CDR3 has 15 residues. V lost 1 base to trimming and J lost 0 bases, with 8 bases between them. Germline assignment: CDR1 SGHRS and CDR2 YFSETQ.

The J gene is TRBJ1-2, the V gene TRBV10-1, with a weak D call TRBD1 (5 bases). CDR1 WNHNN and CDR2 SYGVQD come from the germline V gene (reference sequence). This CDR3 contains 13 residues. V was shortened by 6 bases and J by 2 bases, with 10 bases between the two germline ends. CDR3 coding DNA: TGCGCCAGCAGCCCCGACAGAAACTATGGCTACACCTTC. Amino acid sequence: CASSPDRNYGYTF.

About this clone itself: Other DNA sequences in this specimen translate into the identical CDR3. The chain uses TRBV28 and TRBJ2-7; TRBD2 might be the D (5 bases). V lost 3 bases, J lost 0 bases, and 12 bases lay in between. The CDR3 covers 15 residues. The germline V gene encodes CDR1 MDHEN and CDR2 SYDVKM. CDR3 protein: CASSLSSGSSYEQYF. DNA for the CDR3: TGTGCCAGCAGTTTGTCCAGCGGTAGCTCCTACGAGCAGTACTTC. The full variable domain, completed using reference TRBV28 and TRBJ2-7, is DVKVTQSSRYLVKRTGEKVFLECVQDMDHENMFWYRQDPGLGLRLIYFSYDVKMKEKGDIPEGYSVSREKKERFSLILESASTNQTSMYLCASSLSSGSSYEQYFGPGTRLTVT.

Written as DNA, the CDR3 is TGTGCCACCAGCGTCGAGGGACTAGCGGGAGACCGAACAAGCACAGATACGCAGTATTTT. Encoded protein: CATSVEGLAGDRTSTDTQYF. The chain is built from TRBV15 and TRBJ2-3; 14 nucleotides match TRBD2. The V segment lost 5 bases and the J segment 0 bases; nucleotides outside the gene matches: 13. This CDR3 is built from 20 residues. From germline, CDR1 is LNHNV and CDR2 YYDKDF (reference sequence).

The CDR3 region has the DNA TGTGCCAGCAGCTTAACGGGAGGCCCCACAGATACGCAGTATTTT. Amino acid sequence: CASSLTGGPTDTQYF. The chain carries TRBV7-9 and TRBJ2-3, with 7 bases that match TRBD2. CDR1 and CDR2 from the germline V gene are SEHNR and FQNEAQ (reference sequence). V was pared by 2 bases and J by 2 bases, with 4 bases of the junction left unmatched. The CDR3 consists of 15 residues.

The genes are TRBV7-3 and TRBJ2-3, with 7 bases identical to TRBD2. The germline CDR1 and CDR2 sequences are SGHTA and FQGTGA. The CDR3 is made up of 17 amino acids. Trimming took 4 bases from V and 3 from J; bases not matched to a gene: 13. Written as DNA, the CDR3 is TGTGCCAGCAGCTCCACCCCGACTAGCAAGTCAACAGATACGCAGTATTTT. The encoded protein is CASSSTPTSKSTDTQYF.

In its sample, this clone was seen once. This chain links TRBV6-5 with TRBJ1-6; possibly TRBD1 for D (5 bases). The CDR3 loop spans 14 amino acids. Trimming removed 4 bases from V and 7 bases from J, with 11 bases in between. The germline V gene encodes CDR1 MNHEY and CDR2 SVGAGI. CDR3 sequence reads: CASSLYRNNSPLHF. CDR3 sequence (DNA): TGTGCCAGCAGTTTATACAGGAACAATTCACCCCTCCACTTT.

This clone was observed a handful of times. V usage is TRBV28 and J usage is TRBJ1-2, with D unclear. The CDR3 totals 14 residues. The germline V and J ends were trimmed by 2 bases and 2 bases, with 9 bases remaining between them. Germline lookup yields CDR1 MDHEN and CDR2 SYDVKM. The CDR3 loop reads CASSLIQPNYGYTF. CDR3 DNA sequence: TGTGCCAGCAGTTTAATACAGCCGAACTATGGCTACACCTTC.

The chain uses TRBV27 and TRBJ2-5; 11 bases map to TRBD2. Trimming at V came to 7 bases and at J to 5 bases, leaving 3 bases not matched to a gene. Germline-derived CDR1 and CDR2 are MNHEY and SMNVEV (reference sequence). This CDR3 contains 13 residues. The CDR3 loop is CASIASGGETQYF. The CDR3 coding sequence is TGTGCCAGCATCGCTAGCGGGGGGGAGACCCAGTACTTC.